Each of the 21 T cell receptor beta chains below was sequenced from the same sample in a study of cytomegalovirus exposure and HLA in healthy donors. The PCR made use of 60 Vbeta and 13 Jbeta primers. TCRdb's table, derived via immunoSEQ multiplex PCR, lists solely in-frame clones and lacks some. The sample includes under 60,000 clones. The source material was PBMCs. These receptors were taken from a woman aged 25 to 39 in good health and CMV-seropositive.

The rearrangement uses TRBV30 and TRBJ2-7; 7 positions match TRBD1. Germline V gene lookup returns CDR1 GTSNPN and CDR2 SVGIG (reference sequence). J gave up 0 bases and V 5 bases, and 7 bases lay outside the gene matches. The CDR3 loop spans 14 amino acids. The CDR3 DNA sequence: TGTGCCTGGGGGGCCGGGACAGTCTCCTACGAGCAGTACTTC. Its protein is CAWGAGTVSYEQYF.

The chain employs TRBV6-1 and TRBJ2-2, with D maybe TRBD1 (6 bases). CDR1 is MNHNS and CDR2 is SASEGT in the germline V gene. The CDR3 covers 17 residues. Trimming removed 1 base at V and 4 bases at J, with 16 bases between. The CDR3 nucleotides read TGTGCCAGCAGTGAAGTCCCAGGGGAACCGCTCACCGGGGAGCTGTTTTTT. Translation: CASSEVPGEPLTGELFF.

The chain combines TRBV6-1 with TRBJ2-7; 9 bases align to TRBD2. The germline V gene has CDR1 MNHNS and CDR2 SASEGT. With 7 bases clipped from V and 6 bases from J, the junction kept 7 bases outside the gene matches. This CDR3 has 13 amino acids. CDR3 coding DNA: TGTGCCAGCATTAGCGGGAGAATCTTCGAGCAGTACTTC. Translated, it gives CASISGRIFEQYF.

This chain uses TRBV30 with TRBJ1-2; D not resolved. Trimming left V 8 bases short and J 4 bases short, with 17 bases between. The germline V gene encodes CDR1 GTSNPN and CDR2 SVGIG (reference sequence). CDR3 length: 13 amino acids. The CDR3 spells CARAGEAGYGYTF. The CDR3 nucleotides are TGTGCCCGAGCTGGAGAGGCCGGCTATGGCTACACCTTC.

The CDR3 region is CARRLINTEAFF. In nucleotides, the CDR3 is TGTGCCAGGAGACTGATTAACACTGAAGCTTTCTTT. The rearrangement uses TRBV2 and TRBJ1-1; D is undetermined. CDR3 length: 12 amino acids. The ends were cut back, 9 bases at V and 2 bases at J, with 10 bases in the middle. Per germline, CDR1 SNHLY and CDR2 FYNNEI.

This CDR3 reads CASSYSARNTEAFF. In DNA form, the CDR3 reads TGTGCCAGCAGTTACTCGGCCAGGAACACTGAAGCTTTCTTT. The chain uses TRBV6-5 and TRBJ1-1; D is undetermined. Germline-derived CDR1 and CDR2 are MNHEY and SVGAGI. The CDR3 has 14 residues. V was clipped by 0 bases and J by 1 base, with 6 bases between them.

The chain links TRBV5-1 to TRBJ1-1, with 12 bases aligning to TRBD1. With 4 bases clipped from V and 4 bases from J, the junction kept 8 bases outside the gene matches. Germline CDR1 reads SGHRS; CDR2 reads YFSETQ. The CDR3 runs 16 residues. This chain's CDR3 is CASSKGQGAGSTEAFF. The CDR3 region has the DNA TGCGCCAGCAGCAAGGGACAGGGGGCTGGGAGCACTGAAGCTTTCTTT.

The chain uses TRBV28 and TRBJ2-2; the D gene is possibly TRBD1 (6 bases). Germline V lookup: CDR1 MDHEN, CDR2 SYDVKM. The CDR3 consists of 16 residues. Trimming pared 7 bases from V and 0 bases from J, leaving 15 bases between. The CDR3 spells CASIPGTKANTGELFF. The CDR3 coding sequence is TGTGCCAGCATCCCCGGGACAAAAGCGAACACCGGGGAGCTGTTTTTT.

This chain connects TRBV6-5 to TRBJ2-1; 7 nucleotides match TRBD2. The CDR3 loop spans 14 amino acids. From germline, CDR1 is MNHEY and CDR2 SVGAGI. The V segment lost 2 bases and the J segment 9 bases; nucleotides outside the gene matches: 7. CDR3 sequence (DNA): TGTGCCAGCAGTTACGGCTCGAAGCGGGGTGAGCAGTTCTTC. It encodes CASSYGSKRGEQFF.

The rearrangement joins TRBV6-4 to TRBJ1-1, with D perhaps TRBD1 (6 bases). Trimming removed 3 bases from V and 3 bases from J, with 17 bases in between. From germline, CDR1 is MRHNA and CDR2 SNTAGT. CDR3 length equals 16 residues. CDR3 sequence reads: CASSEGKQGWDTEAFF. CDR3 sequence (DNA): TGTGCCAGCAGTGAGGGGAAACAGGGTTGGGACACTGAAGCTTTCTTT.

This chain connects TRBV6-6 to TRBJ2-7; 7 bases line up with TRBD2. The CDR3 length is 15 residues. CDR1 MNHNY and CDR2 SVGAGI come from the germline V gene (reference sequence). The V gene end was trimmed by 4 bases and the J gene end by 1 base; junction bases not matched to a gene: 7. In nucleotides, the CDR3 is TGTGCCAGCAGTTCCCCTCTGGGGGGGTCCTACGAGCAGTACTTC. Its translation is CASSSPLGGSYEQYF.

The chain joins TRBV18 to TRBJ2-3; 7 nucleotides align to TRBD1. This CDR3 has 13 amino acids. Trimming removed 3 bases from V and 4 bases from J; junction bases left unmatched: 1. Germline V gene sequence: CDR1 KGHSH, CDR2 LQKENI. As DNA, the CDR3 is TGTGCCAGCTCACCGGGGACAGCAGATACGCAGTATTTT. It encodes CASSPGTADTQYF.

This chain uses TRBV7-2 with TRBJ2-7; tentative D call: TRBD1 (6 bases). CDR1 is SGHTA and CDR2 is FQGNSA in the germline V gene. The CDR3 spans 14 residues. V lost 3 bases, J lost 0 bases, and 9 bases lay in between. The CDR3 region is CASSFGGPSYEQYF. DNA of the CDR3: TGTGCCAGCAGCTTTGGGGGCCCCTCCTACGAGCAGTACTTC.

J is TRBJ1-4 and V is TRBV19; D unclear. CDR1 is LNHDA and CDR2 is SQIVND in the germline V gene (reference sequence). V was shortened by 3 bases and J by 0 bases, with 8 bases between the two germline ends. The CDR3 runs to 15 residues. CDR3 bases: TGTGCCAGTAGTATCCGGGGAGCAACTAATGAAAAACTGTTTTTT. Translating gives CASSIRGATNEKLFF.

The rearrangement uses TRBV5-1 and TRBJ2-3, with D possibly matching TRBD1 (5 bases). The V and J ends lost 1 base and 2 bases respectively, with 14 bases between them. The CDR3 is made up of 16 amino acids. From germline, CDR1 is SGHRS and CDR2 YFSETQ. Written as DNA, the CDR3 is TGCGCCAGCAGCTTGAAGCAGGGTAGTATCACAGATACGCAGTATTTT. Its protein is CASSLKQGSITDTQYF. Full variable domain (missing parts from reference TRBV5-1 and TRBJ2-3): KAGVTQTPRYLIKTRGQQVTLSCSPISGHRSVSWYQQTPGQGLQFLFEYFSETQRNKGNFPGRFSGRQFSNSRSEMNVSTLELGDSALYLCASSLKQGSITDTQYFGPGTRLTVL.

The chain is built from TRBV6-1 and TRBJ1-4, with 9 bases fitting TRBD1. The CDR3 has 15 residues. Trimming removed 3 bases from V and 5 bases from J; junction bases left unmatched: 4. Germline V gene lookup returns CDR1 MNHNS and CDR2 SASEGT. The chain's CDR3 is CASSDMGQGNEKLFF. CDR3 DNA sequence: TGTGCCAGCAGTGATATGGGACAGGGAAATGAAAAACTGTTTTTT.

The V gene is TRBV28, the J gene TRBJ1-2, with D hard to call. V lost 2 bases and J lost 2, with 3 bases in between. CDR3 length equals 12 residues. Germline V gene lookup returns CDR1 MDHEN and CDR2 SYDVKM. CDR3 sequence (DNA): TGTGCCAGCAGTTTAGTAAACTATGGCTACACCTTC. Its translation is CASSLVNYGYTF.

The gene calls are TRBV11-2 and TRBJ1-6; tentative D call: TRBD1 (5 bases). In germline, CDR1 is SGHAT, CDR2 FQNNGV. The CDR3 contains 15 residues. The V end was cut by 5 bases, the J end by 8 bases, with 16 bases between. This chain's CDR3 is CASSPRGTGDSPLHF. The CDR3 DNA is TGTGCCAGCAGCCCTCGGGGGACTGGGGATTCACCCCTCCACTTT.

V is TRBV5-4 and J is TRBJ1-2; TRBD1 is a possible D gene (6 bases). The V gene's germline CDR1 is SGHNT and CDR2 YYREEE (reference sequence). The CDR3 consists of 14 residues. Trimming stripped 2 bases from V and 3 bases from J, with 11 bases between. The CDR3: CASSLPGQDYGYTF. DNA of the CDR3: TGTGCCAGCAGCTTACCGGGACAAGACTATGGCTACACCTTC.

This chain joins TRBV15 and TRBJ2-2; 8 bases agree with TRBD1. The CDR3 covers 15 residues. V dropped 0 bases and J dropped 7; count of bases not matched to a gene: 4. Germline values: CDR1 LNHNV, CDR2 YYDKDF (reference sequence). The DNA of the CDR3 is TGTGCCACCAGCAGAGATTTCACAGGGGGCGGGGAGCTGTTTTTT. It is translated as CATSRDFTGGGELFF.

This chain joins TRBV30 and TRBJ1-2; D unresolved. CDR3 size: 12 residues. CDR1 is GTSNPN, CDR2 SVGIG, per germline (reference sequence). V lost 4 bases to trimming and J lost 0 bases, with 6 bases between them. The CDR3 region is CAWTVANYGYTF. The CDR3 bases are TGTGCCTGGACGGTAGCTAACTATGGCTACACCTTC.